The 8 T cell receptor beta chains given below trace back to one sample, sequenced in a study of T cell clonality in common variable immunodeficiency. Clones were read by immunoSEQ multiplex PCR, and TCRdb kept only the in-frame ones, dropping some. Listed for the sample are 30,000 to 40,000 clones, none seen a single time. Sequencing was done on a sample of peripheral blood mononuclear cells. The receptors were sampled from a person aged 18 to 70 in good health.

The sample holds many counts of this clone. The read ends 3 residues before the CDR3 terminus; that terminus is restored from the germline J gene. This chain connects TRBV6-2 or TRBV6-3 to TRBJ1-1; TRBD1 is a possible D gene (5 bases). The CDR3 spans 15 residues. Trimming cost V 3 bases and J 1 base, with 12 bases left between them. Germline V CDR1 and CDR2: MNHEY, SVGEGT. The sequenced CDR3 bases are TGTGCCAGCAGTTATCCCCCAGGGAAGAACACTGAA. Translating it yields CASSYPPGKNTE. The entire CDR3 reads CASSYPPGKNTEAFF.

This clone has ten or more counts. With the read ending 3 residues before the CDR3 end, the germline J gene is used to fill in that end. V usage is TRBV7-9 and J usage is TRBJ2-7; D unresolved. This CDR3 spans 14 amino acids. Trimming took off 1 base at V and 2 bases at J, with 9 bases between the two ends. Per germline, CDR1 SEHNR and CDR2 FQNEAQ (reference sequence). The covered CDR3 bases are TGTGCCAGCAGCTTAGTCGGCACTACCTACGAG. Translated: CASSLVGTTYE. The whole CDR3 is CASSLVGTTYEQYF.

The table lists this clone with many counts. The read halts 3 residues ahead of the CDR3 end, with the missing end drawn from the germline J gene. The chain joins TRBV30 to TRBJ1-4, with D maybe TRBD1 (6 bases). The CDR3 covers 19 residues. The ends were cut back, 0 bases at V and 8 bases at J, with 28 bases in the middle. Looked up from germline, CDR1 is GTSNPN and CDR2 is SVGIG (reference sequence). The chain's CDR3 is CAWSVHRQGLGSLREKLFF. The part of the CDR3 DNA that was read is TGTGCCTGGAGTGTACATCGGCAGGGGCTGGGCTCATTGCGGGAAAAA.

This clone was seen repeatedly, ten times or more. The read halts 3 residues ahead of the CDR3 end, with the missing end drawn from the germline J gene. V usage is TRBV5-8 and J usage is TRBJ1-5, with D unclear. Germline CDR1 reads SGHTS; CDR2 reads YDEGEE. The V end was cut by 0 bases, the J end by 0 bases, with 7 bases between. The CDR3 spans 15 residues. The sequenced part of the CDR3 DNA is TGTGCCAGCAGCTTGGAGGGTTATAGCAATCAGCCC. It is translated as CASSLEGYSNQP. Given in full, the CDR3 is CASSLEGYSNQPQHF. Full variable domain (remainder filled in from reference TRBV5-8 and TRBJ1-5): EAGVTQSPTHLIKTRGQQATLRCSPISGHTSVYWYQQALGLGLQFLLWYDEGEERNRGNFPPRFSGRQFPNYSSELNVNALELEDSALYLCASSLEGYSNQPQHFGDGTRLSIL.

This clone was seen many times. The CDR3 goes on 3 residues after the read ends, and that part is filled in from the germline J gene. The chain is built from TRBV15 and TRBJ1-4; 8 bases fit TRBD1. V shed 0 bases, J shed 10 bases, and the junction held 7 bases outside the gene matches. The length of the CDR3 is 15 residues. CDR1 is LNHNV and CDR2 is YYDKDF in the germline V gene (reference sequence). The chain's CDR3 is CATSRDRSGGGKLFF. Incomplete CDR3 DNA: TGTGCCACCAGCAGAGATCGTTCAGGGGGCGGAAAA.

This clone showed up many times. The read halts 3 residues ahead of the CDR3 end, with the missing end drawn from the germline J gene. The rearrangement joins TRBV20-1 to TRBJ1-5, with 9 positions matching TRBD1. This CDR3 contains 15 residues. Germline V gives CDR1 DFQATT, CDR2 SNEGSKA (reference sequence). V was clipped by 4 bases and J by 1 base; unmatched bases: 5. CDR3 DNA, as far as it was read: TGCAGTGCTAAGTACAGGGGGCTGAGCAATCAGCCC. Protein: CSAKYRGLSNQP. The entire CDR3 protein is CSAKYRGLSNQPQHF.

This clone was counted many times. The read terminates 3 residues before the CDR3 end, so the remaining end is supplied by the germline J gene. The chain uses TRBV7-8 and TRBJ2-7, with a tentative D call TRBD2 (6 bases). This CDR3 spans 14 amino acids. Germline loops: CDR1 SGHVS, CDR2 FQNEAQ. V was shortened by 6 bases and J by 0 bases, with 12 bases between the two germline ends. The CDR3 DNA, read in part, is TGTGCCAGCAGTCTAACTAGCTTCTCCTACGAG. It encodes CASSLTSFSYE. The whole CDR3 sequence reads CASSLTSFSYEQYF.

This clone was detected ten times or more. The missing CDR3 end, 3 residues past where the read stops, is filled in from the germline J gene. The sample carries other DNA sequences with the same CDR3. The chain joins TRBV2 to TRBJ2-5; D gene ambiguous. V was trimmed by 3 bases and J by 3 bases, leaving 5 bases between them. The CDR3 is 12 amino acids. Germline CDR1 is SNHLY and CDR2 is FYNNEI. CDR3 sequence reads: CASSEAEETQYF. The covered CDR3 bases are TGTGCCAGCAGTGAGGCGGAAGAGACC.